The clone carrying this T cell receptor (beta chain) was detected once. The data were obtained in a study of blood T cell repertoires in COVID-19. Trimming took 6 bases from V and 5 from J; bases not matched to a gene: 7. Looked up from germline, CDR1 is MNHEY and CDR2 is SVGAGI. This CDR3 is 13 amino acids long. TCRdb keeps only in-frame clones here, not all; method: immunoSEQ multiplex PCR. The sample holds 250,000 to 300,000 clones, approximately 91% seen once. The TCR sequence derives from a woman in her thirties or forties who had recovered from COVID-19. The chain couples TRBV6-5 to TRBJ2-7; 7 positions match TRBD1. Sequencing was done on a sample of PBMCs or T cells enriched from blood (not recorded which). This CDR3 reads CASSRQGPDEQYF. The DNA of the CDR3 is TGTGCCAGCAGCAGACAGGGTCCGGACGAGCAGTACTTC.